The clone carrying this TCR beta chain was observed many times. What it binds is unknown. The data belong to a study of T cell repertoires in cytomegalovirus infection. Turning to the study itself: Shared public TCR beta signatures pointed to both CMV infection and a matching HLA type. Study outcomes and limitations: Ex vivo responses were dominated by HLA-C-restricted CMV-specific TCR beta clonotypes. The cumulative frequency of public TCR beta families identified carriers of CMV plus the relevant HLA.

Each CDR3 protein is one row after TCRdb ran MiXCR on the reads. This sample has roughly 920,000 distinct CDR3 sequences; approximately 31% occur once, and the top ten carry about an eighth. Trimming pared 4 bases from V and 5 bases from J, leaving 20 bases between. Germline CDR1 SGHVS, CDR2 FNYEAQ. The CDR3 length is 16 residues. The source is a human donor in good health (CMV status not recorded). Some clones in this sample may be carry-over from other donors' samples. This rearrangement joins TRBV7-6 to TRBJ1-1; weak D call: TRBD1 (6 bases). This material consisted of cultured CD8+ T cells from PBMCs, taken from culture after CMV antigen stimulation. The CDR3 nucleotides read TGTGCCAGCAGCTCACCGGGGGCGGACAGCACAACTGAAGCTTTCTTT. Encoded protein: CASSSPGADSTTEAFF. The whole variable domain, remainder taken from reference TRBV7-6 and TRBJ1-1, is GAGVSQSPRYKVTKRGQDVALRCDPISGHVSLYWYRQALGQGPEFLTYFNYEAQQDKSGLPNDRFSAERPEGSISTLTIQRTEQRDSAMYRCASSSPGADSTTEAFFGQGTRLTVV.